What follows describes a single T cell receptor beta chain. This clone appeared a single time. It lacks a known antigen. Qualities for individual bases were not recorded, and no much larger clone is one base off. CDR1 and CDR2, per the germline V gene, are MGHRA and YSYEKL. From the cysteine through the phenylalanine, the CDR3 covers 15 amino acids. Only the CDR3 DNA stays, 45 bases, in frame from base 1. V loses 0 bases of germline sequence and J loses 2 bases, and the interval between the two ends is 11 bases. This entry is derived from a study of T cell changes during pregnancy in multiple sclerosis (dated by TCRdb to 2018 to 2020). The study in broad terms: In women with multiple sclerosis, the researchers looked at how the T cell repertoire shifted as pregnancy progressed.

Library preparation used the immunoSEQ multiplex PCR assay. In TCRdb, the immuneACCESS table is reduced to in-frame sequences with V and J assigned. These tables do not hold every clone; where another copy was compared, an unresolved V gene accounts for under half, and the others remain unexplained. Within this sample are 55,000 to 70,000 clones, with around 93% of them counted one time only. The ten largest make up more than 1.5% of the sample. The source is a female donor with multiple sclerosis, enrolled in a pregnancy study. Rearrangement joined TRBV4-1 to TRBJ2-7; TRBD1 is perhaps the D gene, given 5 matching bases. The sample was peripheral blood, taken after pregnancy. DNA sequence: TGCGCCAGCAGCCAAGATGAAGGGGCGGCCTACGAGCAGTACTTC. This yields the protein CASSQDEGAAYEQYF.